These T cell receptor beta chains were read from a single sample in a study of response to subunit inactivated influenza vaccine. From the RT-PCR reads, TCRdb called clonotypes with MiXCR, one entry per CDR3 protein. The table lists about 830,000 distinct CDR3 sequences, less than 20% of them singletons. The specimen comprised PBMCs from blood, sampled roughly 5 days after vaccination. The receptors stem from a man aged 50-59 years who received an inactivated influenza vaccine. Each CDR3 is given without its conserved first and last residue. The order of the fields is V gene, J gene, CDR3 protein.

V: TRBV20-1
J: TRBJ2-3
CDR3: SARYPLRDTQY

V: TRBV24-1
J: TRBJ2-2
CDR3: ATSDTTSGGMAGELF

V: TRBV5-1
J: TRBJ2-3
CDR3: ASSLEGRGGADTQY

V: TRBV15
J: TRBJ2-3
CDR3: ATSRDWASGATRTDTQY

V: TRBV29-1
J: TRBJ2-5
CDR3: SVESPETQY

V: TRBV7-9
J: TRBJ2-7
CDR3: ASSYEKYEQY

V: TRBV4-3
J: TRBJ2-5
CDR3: ASSQVVGGIQETQY

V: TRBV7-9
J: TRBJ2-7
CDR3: ASSPMDRGPSYEQY

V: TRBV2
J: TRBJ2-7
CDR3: ASSGLLGDEQY

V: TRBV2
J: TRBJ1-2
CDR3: ASTRNAVNYGYT

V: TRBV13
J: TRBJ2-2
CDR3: ASSSLPLGPKTGELF

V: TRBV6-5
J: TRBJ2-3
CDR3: ASSYSSRAGAADTQY

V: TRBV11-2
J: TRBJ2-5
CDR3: ASSLYTETQY

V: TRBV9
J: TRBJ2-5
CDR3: ASSASTGGRETQY

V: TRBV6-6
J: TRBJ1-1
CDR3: ASSRQGGGAF

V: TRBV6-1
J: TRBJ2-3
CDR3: ASSGSSRHTDTQY

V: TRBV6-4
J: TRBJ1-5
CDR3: ASSDQGGNQPQH

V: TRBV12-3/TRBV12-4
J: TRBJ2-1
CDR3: ASTRDAVSYNEQF

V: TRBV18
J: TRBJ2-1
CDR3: ASSPSLQGQGQF

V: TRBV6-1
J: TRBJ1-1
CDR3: ASSEGTANTEAF

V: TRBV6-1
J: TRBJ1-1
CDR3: ASAERWTEAF

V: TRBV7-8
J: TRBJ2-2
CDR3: ASSSRQDANTGELF

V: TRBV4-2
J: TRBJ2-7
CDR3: ASSQDLGISYEQY

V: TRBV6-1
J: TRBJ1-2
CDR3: ASSPGTGVFHGYT

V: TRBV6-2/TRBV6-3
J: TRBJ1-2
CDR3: ASSIRSTVTGYGYT

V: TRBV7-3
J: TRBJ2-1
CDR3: ASSSLALNEQF